This T cell receptor (beta chain) is from a study of T cells expressing NK-cell markers. The V gene's germline CDR1 is SGHTS and CDR2 YDEGEE. The CDR3 has 14 residues. Regarding the study as a whole: A few of the donors also had these clonotypes leading their CD3+CD56-NKG2C+ fraction.

Scientists made TCR beta cDNA using 5'RACE template switching with UMIs. Each CDR3 protein gets one entry in TCRdb, which reprocessed the 5' RACE reads and gives no DNA. The sample table sets out around 380,000 distinct CDR3 sequences. Turning to this clonotype: Its antigen remains unidentified.

The sequence was obtained from a woman aged 45 to 65 in good health. The chain combines TRBV5-8 with TRBJ2-1; the D call from TCRdb, TRBD2, cannot be confirmed without DNA. Sample: blood T cells: a sorted CD56 or NKG2C T cell subset, CD4+ or CD8+ T cells, or bulk PBMC T cells (not recorded which). Here the CDR3 reads CASSKGLPLGEQFF.